This T cell receptor (beta chain) was sequenced during a study of identifying expanded T cells in peripheral blood. Germline lookup yields CDR1 MGHDK and CDR2 SYGVNS. This CDR3 is 12 amino acids long. V lost 6 bases and J 5 bases, leaving 10 bases between the germline ends. Sequencing was performed with immunoSEQ multiplex PCR; in TCRdb, only in-frame clones are kept and a portion is missing. The sample lists about 89,000 clones, around 88% occurring once. This clone was seen only once. Its antigen is not known. The same CDR3 arises from other DNA sequences in this sample as well. Whole-study findings and limits: Roughly two-week clone count variance significantly increased as total template count grew. Over around two and four weeks, about 15 and 19 clones changed, versus around 1.1 between replicates.

Sequencing input: blood. The V gene is TRBV25-1, the J gene TRBJ1-2, with D possibly TRBD1 on 5 matching bases. The sequence came from a person aged 18-70 years in good health. CDR3 nucleotide sequence: TGTGCCAGCAGCAGGGCGGGATATGGCTACACCTTC. This gives the protein CASSRAGYGYTF.